The 29 T cell receptor beta chains reported below all come from one sample, sequenced in a study of T cell changes during pregnancy in multiple sclerosis. The protocol was immunoSEQ multiplex PCR, while the TCRdb copy is restricted to in-frame clones and leaves out a portion. The sample consists of fewer than 55,000 clones, around 89% of them appearing once. The sequences come from peripheral blood, collected after pregnancy. The origin of the receptors is a female donor in good health, enrolled as a control in a pregnancy study.

V usage is TRBV11-2 and J usage is TRBJ1-1; no definite D call. V lost 2 bases to trimming and J lost 0 bases, with 13 bases between them. The CDR3 runs 16 residues. The germline V gene encodes CDR1 SGHAT and CDR2 FQNNGV. CDR3 amino acids: CASSLSSLEVNTEAFF. In nucleotides, the CDR3 is TGTGCCAGCAGCTTAAGCTCGTTGGAGGTGAACACTGAAGCTTTCTTT.

The V and J genes are TRBV7-3 and TRBJ2-1; TRBD2 is a possible D gene (5 bases). Germline CDR1 and CDR2: SGHTA and FQGTGA. V was shortened by 5 bases and J by 4 bases, with 15 bases between the two germline ends. The CDR3 is 15 residues long. In DNA, the CDR3 is TGTGCCAGCAGCGACCGGGAAGGGTCATACAATGAGCAGTTCTTC. This translates into CASSDREGSYNEQFF.

Only a few counts were recorded for this clone. This rearrangement joins TRBV11-2 to TRBJ2-7, with TRBD1 as a possible D gene (6 bases). CDR3 length: 14 residues. V dropped 6 bases and J dropped 0 bases, with 12 bases sitting between them. Germline loops: CDR1 SGHAT, CDR2 FQNNGV. The CDR3 loop reads CASSLSTGSYEQYF. In nucleotides, the CDR3 is TGTGCCAGCAGTCTCTCGACAGGCTCCTACGAGCAGTACTTC. Looking up the rest from reference TRBV11-2 and TRBJ2-7 gives the full variable domain: EAGVAQSPRYKIIEKRQSVAFWCNPISGHATLYWYQQILGQGPKLLIQFQNNGVVDDSQLPKDRFSAERLKGVDSTLKIQPAKLEDSAVYLCASSLSTGSYEQYFGPGTRLTVT.

The chain carries TRBV2 and TRBJ1-1; D gene unclear. This CDR3 has 16 amino acids. Trimming took off 1 base at V and 3 bases at J, with 15 bases between the two ends. In germline, CDR1 is SNHLY, CDR2 FYNNEI. In DNA form, the CDR3 reads TGTGCCAGCAGTGAAGGATTTTTAAAACGGGACACTGAAGCTTTCTTT. It codes for CASSEGFLKRDTEAFF. Full variable domain (rest looked up from reference TRBV2 and TRBJ1-1): EPEVTQTPSHQVTQMGQEVILRCVPISNHLYFYWYRQILGQKVEFLVSFYNNEISEKSEIFDDQFSVERPDGSNFTLKIRSTKLEDSAMYFCASSEGFLKRDTEAFFGQGTRLTVV.

This clone was seen just once. This chain links TRBV2 with TRBJ2-3, with D possibly TRBD1 on 6 matching bases. The CDR3 is 15 amino acids. V was trimmed by 6 bases and J by 6 bases, leaving 19 bases between them. The V gene's germline CDR1 is SNHLY and CDR2 FYNNEI. CDR3 amino acids: CASSPDRTIDDTQYF. CDR3 bases: TGTGCCAGCAGCCCCGACAGGACCATAGATGATACGCAGTATTTT.

The J gene is TRBJ1-1, the V gene TRBV7-3; D is unresolved. In germline, CDR1 is SGHTA, CDR2 FQGTGA. The length of the CDR3 is 13 residues. Trimming removed 5 bases at V and 0 bases at J, with 7 bases between. The CDR3 reads CASSRDLNTEAFF. In DNA, the CDR3 is TGTGCCAGCAGCCGGGATTTGAACACTGAAGCTTTCTTT.

The chain is built from TRBV5-6 and TRBJ2-3; no definite D call. Germline V CDR1 and CDR2: SGHDT, YYEEEE. Trimming took off 5 bases at V and 5 bases at J, with 15 bases between the two ends. CDR3 length: 14 residues. The CDR3, as DNA: TGTGCCAGCAGTTTGATCGGCGGCGGAGATACGCAGTATTTT. Translated, it gives CASSLIGGGDTQYF.

The count of this clone is one. This chain links TRBV7-8 with TRBJ1-3; D remains ambiguous. Deletions cut 4 bases from V and 4 bases from J, with 8 bases between. Germline CDR1 is SGHVS and CDR2 is FQNEAQ. The CDR3 consists of 13 residues. The CDR3 loop reads CASSSKQGNTIYF. The CDR3 DNA is TGTGCCAGCAGCTCCAAACAGGGAAACACCATATATTTT.

The V call is TRBV5-4, the J call TRBJ1-2; 7 bases map to TRBD1. The length of the CDR3 is 14 residues. With V trimmed by 4 bases and J by 6 bases, 9 bases remained unmatched. Germline CDR1 and CDR2: SGHNT and YYREEE (reference sequence). DNA of the CDR3: TGTGCCAGCAGCAGAGGACAGGCGGGCGATGGCTACACCTTC. The encoded protein is CASSRGQAGDGYTF. The whole variable domain, remainder taken from reference TRBV5-4 and TRBJ1-2, is ETGVTQSPTHLIKTRGQQVTLRCSSQSGHNTVSWYQQALGQGPQFIFQYYREEENGRGNFPPRFSGLQFPNYSSELNVNALELDDSALYLCASSRGQAGDGYTFGSGTRLTVV.

The V gene is TRBV7-9, the J gene TRBJ2-2, with 9 nucleotides matching TRBD2. CDR3 size: 17 residues. With 5 bases clipped from V and 4 bases from J, the junction kept 11 bases outside the gene matches. CDR1 and CDR2 (germline): SEHNR, FQNEAQ (reference sequence). CDR3 protein: CASSASLRGGFTGELFF. The CDR3 DNA follows: TGTGCCAGCAGCGCAAGTTTGCGGGGGGGATTCACCGGGGAGCTGTTTTTT.

The chain uses TRBV2 and TRBJ2-3; 9 nucleotides match TRBD2. The germline CDR1 and CDR2 sequences are SNHLY and FYNNEI. V was clipped by 4 bases and J by 1 base; unmatched bases: 18. This CDR3 comprises 20 residues. The CDR3 nucleotides are TGTGCCAGCAGTGGCGATAGCGGGAGAATCCCCATCACTGGCACAGATACGCAGTATTTT. This encodes CASSGDSGRIPITGTDTQYF. The variable domain in full, with the rest retrieved from reference TRBV2 and TRBJ2-3, is EPEVTQTPSHQVTQMGQEVILRCVPISNHLYFYWYRQILGQKVEFLVSFYNNEISEKSEIFDDQFSVERPDGSNFTLKIRSTKLEDSAMYFCASSGDSGRIPITGTDTQYFGPGTRLTVL.

J is TRBJ2-7 and V is TRBV6-1, with D maybe TRBD2 (6 bases). CDR3 length: 15 amino acids. CDR1 is MNHNS and CDR2 is SASEGT in the germline V gene. The V and J ends lost 7 bases and 5 bases respectively, with 21 bases between them. The CDR3 protein is CASKYQPTSSDEQYF. DNA of the CDR3: TGTGCCAGCAAATACCAGCCAACTAGCAGCGACGAGCAGTACTTC.

The rearrangement links TRBV5-1 to TRBJ1-1; tentative D call: TRBD1 (5 bases). CDR3 size: 15 residues. Germline values: CDR1 SGHRS, CDR2 YFSETQ. V lost 2 bases to trimming and J lost 0 bases, with 11 bases between them. CDR3 residues: CASSLNPGLNTEAFF. CDR3 DNA: TGCGCCAGCAGCTTAAACCCAGGGTTGAACACTGAAGCTTTCTTT.

This chain links TRBV11-1 with TRBJ2-3, with TRBD2 identical over 12 bases. The CDR3 is 16 amino acids. Germline-derived CDR1 and CDR2 are SGHAT and FQDESV (reference sequence). V lost 2 bases to trimming and J lost 2 bases; unmatched junction nucleotides: 2. Here the CDR3 DNA reads TGTGCCAGCAGCTTAAGACTAGCGGGAGTCACAGATACGCAGTATTTT. This gives the protein CASSLRLAGVTDTQYF.

The genes are TRBV28 and TRBJ1-5; 7 bases are shared with TRBD1. Germline V gene sequence: CDR1 MDHEN, CDR2 SYDVKM. The CDR3 is 17 residues long. J was trimmed by 4 bases and V by 2 bases; bases with no gene match: 11. The CDR3 bases are TGTGCCAGCAGTTTAGGTACCCAGGGGGGCGGAAATCAGCCCCAGCATTTT. The encoded protein is CASSLGTQGGGNQPQHF.

This clone was counted between two and nine times. V gene TRBV6-1 combines with J gene TRBJ1-1; 7 bases line up with TRBD1. The CDR3 loop spans 15 amino acids. Trimming at V came to 1 base and at J to 5 bases, leaving 7 bases not matched to a gene. Germline loops: CDR1 MNHNS, CDR2 SASEGT. CDR3: CASSEGTGSATEAFF. CDR3 sequence (DNA): TGTGCCAGCAGTGAAGGGACAGGATCGGCAACTGAAGCTTTCTTT.

This sequence joins TRBV19 and TRBJ1-2; 12 positions agree with TRBD1. The CDR3 is made up of 13 amino acids. Germline assignment: CDR1 LNHDA and CDR2 SQIVND (reference sequence). Trimming cost V 5 bases and J 9 bases; bases outside gene matches: 4. As DNA, the CDR3 is TGTGCCAGTAGTCCGGGACAGGGGGCCCGCTACACCTTC. Its protein is CASSPGQGARYTF. The complete variable domain, with remaining parts taken from reference TRBV19 and TRBJ1-2, reads DGGITQSPKYLFRKEGQNVTLSCEQNLNHDAMYWYRQDPGQGLRLIYYSQIVNDFQKGDIAEGYSVSREKKESFPLTVTSAQKNPTAFYLCASSPGQGARYTFGSGTRLTVV.

This rearrangement joins TRBV11-3 to TRBJ2-1; TRBD2 is a possible D gene (6 bases). V lost 3 bases to trimming and J lost 7 bases, with 16 bases between them. CDR1 and CDR2 (germline): SGHNT, YENEEA. The CDR3 is 15 residues long. This chain's CDR3 is CASSFSGGTGNEQFF. CDR3 nucleotides: TGTGCCAGCAGCTTTAGCGGCGGGACCGGGAATGAGCAGTTCTTC.

The chain carries TRBV7-9 and TRBJ1-1, with 8 bases lining up with TRBD1. Germline CDR1 is SEHNR and CDR2 is FQNEAQ (reference sequence). The V and J ends lost 1 base and 4 bases, in that order; junction bases with no gene match: 5. This CDR3 has 15 amino acids. The CDR3 protein is CASSLVGRGLTEAFF. CDR3 DNA: TGTGCCAGCAGCTTAGTAGGCAGGGGGCTCACTGAAGCTTTCTTT.

The rearrangement joins TRBV4-2 to TRBJ2-7, with D possibly TRBD1 on 6 matching bases. Per the germline V gene, CDR1 is LGHNA and CDR2 is YNFKEQ. Trimming removed 0 bases at V and 2 bases at J, with 11 bases between. The CDR3 spans 15 residues. The CDR3 spells CASSQDVGAAYEQYF. Written as DNA, the CDR3 is TGTGCCAGCAGCCAAGATGTGGGGGCCGCCTACGAGCAGTACTTC.

The chain carries TRBV9 and TRBJ2-7; a weak D match, TRBD2 (5 bases). This CDR3 spans 16 amino acids. V dropped 2 bases and J dropped 5 bases, with 20 bases sitting between them. From germline, CDR1 is SGDLS and CDR2 YYNGEE. The CDR3 nucleotides are TGTGCCAGCAGCGTGGACTGGGAGAGGGCTCGTAACGAGCAGTACTTC. Its translation is CASSVDWERARNEQYF. The whole variable domain, remainder taken from reference TRBV9 and TRBJ2-7, is DSGVTQTPKHLITATGQRVTLRCSPRSGDLSVYWYQQSLDQGLQFLIQYYNGEERAKGNILERFSAQQFPDLHSELNLSSLELGDSALYFCASSVDWERARNEQYFGPGTRLTVT.

The chain employs TRBV25-1 and TRBJ1-6; D gene uncertain. Trimming cost V 1 base and J 0 bases, with 7 bases left between them. Per germline, CDR1 MGHDK and CDR2 SYGVNS. CDR3 length: 16 amino acids. Here the CDR3 DNA reads TGTGCCAGCAGTGAATTGGGGAGCTCCTATAATTCACCCCTCCACTTT. Translation: CASSELGSSYNSPLHF. Full variable domain (rest looked up from reference TRBV25-1 and TRBJ1-6): EADIYQTPRYLVIGTGKKITLECSQTMGHDKMYWYQQDPGMELHLIHYSYGVNSTEKGDLSSESTVSRIRTEHFPLTLESARPSHTSQYLCASSELGSSYNSPLHFGNGTRLTVT.

Only one count was recorded for this clone. J is TRBJ1-5 and V is TRBV27; TRBD1 matches 9 bases. This CDR3 region has 14 residues. Losses at the gene ends were 5 bases for V and 6 bases for J; bases not matched to a gene: 5. The germline V gene encodes CDR1 MNHEY and CDR2 SMNVEV (reference sequence). In nucleotides, the CDR3 is TGTGCCAGCAGTGGGGACAGGGAGCGTCAGCCCCAGCATTTT. Translating gives CASSGDRERQPQHF.

The chain uses TRBV28 and TRBJ2-7; 8 bases fit TRBD1. From germline, CDR1 is MDHEN and CDR2 SYDVKM. The V and J ends lost 3 bases and 0 bases, in that order; junction bases with no gene match: 4. This CDR3 contains 15 residues. The chain's CDR3 is CASSFGQGLSYEQYF. DNA for the CDR3: TGTGCCAGCAGTTTCGGACAGGGACTCTCCTACGAGCAGTACTTC.

V is TRBV30 and J is TRBJ2-7, with TRBD2 matching over 11 bases. The CDR3 has 15 amino acids. In germline, CDR1 is GTSNPN, CDR2 SVGIG (reference sequence). After removal of 2 bases from V and 6 bases from J, the junction contained 9 bases not matched to a gene. The DNA for the CDR3 is TGTGCCTGGAGTCCGATTAGCGGGAGGGGCGGCGAGCAGTACTTC. Translating it yields CAWSPISGRGGEQYF. The whole variable domain, filled in from reference TRBV30 and TRBJ2-7, reads SQTIHQWPATLVQPVGSPLSLECTVEGTSNPNLYWYRQAAGRGLQLLFYSVGIGQISSEVPQNLSASRPQDRQFILSSKKLLLSDSGFYLCAWSPISGRGGEQYFGPGTRLTVT.

The chain joins TRBV5-6 to TRBJ2-1, with TRBD1 matching 8 bases. V dropped 0 bases and J dropped 6; count of bases not matched to a gene: 8. Germline-derived CDR1 and CDR2 are SGHDT and YYEEEE. The CDR3 is 16 amino acids. CDR3 amino acids: CASSLGVGQGRNEQFF. The CDR3 nucleotides read TGTGCCAGCAGCTTGGGAGTTGGACAGGGCCGCAATGAGCAGTTCTTC.

About this clone: The same CDR3 can be traced to other DNA sequences in this sample. The rearrangement uses TRBV7-9 and TRBJ2-5; a possible D gene is TRBD2 (7 bases). In germline, CDR1 is SEHNR, CDR2 FQNEAQ (reference sequence). With 0 bases removed from V and 4 bases from J, the gap between germline ends came to 9 bases. CDR3 length equals 14 residues. Written as DNA, the CDR3 is TGTGCCAGCAGCTTAGCGAGGGGGGGAGAGACCCAGTACTTC. Amino acids: CASSLARGGETQYF.

V is TRBV6-8 and J is TRBJ2-3; 11 bases map to TRBD2. After removal of 0 bases from V and 3 bases from J, the junction contained 14 bases not matched to a gene. Germline loops: CDR1 MNHGY, CDR2 SAAAGT. The CDR3 is 20 residues long. In nucleotides, the CDR3 is TGTGCCAGCAGTTACTCGAGGGCTAGCGGGAGGTCGGCGGGGACAGATACGCAGTATTTT. Protein sequence: CASSYSRASGRSAGTDTQYF.

This clone was observed a handful of times. The chain carries TRBV28 and TRBJ2-7; D possibly corresponds to TRBD1 (6 bases). The V end lost 5 bases, the J end lost 6 bases, and 14 bases lay between the germline ends. Per the germline V gene, CDR1 is MDHEN and CDR2 is SYDVKM. CDR3 size: 13 residues. The CDR3 coding sequence is TGTGCCAGCAGTCCGGGACACAGTGGCGAGCAGTACTTC. Its translation: CASSPGHSGEQYF.